The rows below give T cell receptor beta chains drawn from one sample of a study of CD8 T cells in Susac syndrome. MiXCR was run by TCRdb on the immunoSEQ multiplex PCR reads, yielding one entry per CDR3 protein. The profile covers tens of thousands of distinct CDR3 sequences, with about 91% appearing a single time and around 0.5% taken by the ten largest. The sample comprised CD8+ T cells from PBMCs. Receptors originate from a human donor with multiple sclerosis. Each CDR3 is given with its conserved first and last residue. A D gene is named only where the DNA matches it firmly. Size is stated for part of the rows, as once, few or many counts, or as a class when the clone is expanded.

D gene: NA
V gene: TRBV11-2
clone size: NA
J gene: TRBJ2-7
CDR3 length: 13
CDR3 protein: CASRYRAGAEQYF
CDR3 DNA: TGTGCCAGCAGATACAGGGCAGGGGCCGAGCAGTACTTC

D gene: NA
V gene: TRBV5-6
clone size: NA
J gene: TRBJ2-7
CDR3 length: 14
CDR3 protein: CASSLGGSPYEQYF
CDR3 DNA: TGTGCCAGCAGCTTGGGTGGGAGTCCCTACGAGCAGTACTTC

D gene: TRBD1
V gene: TRBV6-1
clone size: NA
J gene: TRBJ1-1
CDR3 length: 15
CDR3 protein: CASSWTGLGNTEAFF
CDR3 DNA: TGTGCCAGCAGTTGGACAGGTTTGGGGAACACTGAAGCTTTCTTT

D gene: NA
V gene: TRBV20-1
clone size: few
J gene: TRBJ2-7
CDR3 length: 13
CDR3 protein: CSARGAYSYEQYF
CDR3 DNA: TGCAGTGCTAGGGGCGCATACTCCTACGAGCAGTACTTC

D gene: NA
V gene: TRBV9
clone size: few
J gene: TRBJ1-1
CDR3 length: 15
CDR3 protein: CASSVGGSSGTEAFF
CDR3 DNA: TGTGCCAGCAGCGTAGGTGGCAGTAGTGGCACTGAAGCTTTCTTT

D gene: TRBD1
V gene: TRBV20-1
clone size: NA
J gene: TRBJ2-3
CDR3 length: 16
CDR3 protein: CSARDRQTGVSDTQYF
CDR3 DNA: TGCAGTGCTAGAGATCGGCAGACAGGGGTTTCAGATACGCAGTATTTT

D gene: NA
V gene: TRBV13
clone size: NA
J gene: TRBJ2-1
CDR3 length: 16
CDR3 protein: CASSLYGSSSYNEQFF
CDR3 DNA: TGTGCCAGCAGCTTATATGGCAGCAGCTCCTACAATGAGCAGTTCTTC

D gene: NA
V gene: TRBV9
clone size: NA
J gene: TRBJ2-7
CDR3 length: 16
CDR3 protein: CASSGEETGPRYEQYF
CDR3 DNA: TGTGCCAGCAGCGGAGAAGAGACAGGCCCAAGATACGAGCAGTACTTC

D gene: NA
V gene: TRBV24-1
clone size: NA
J gene: TRBJ2-5
CDR3 length: 18
CDR3 protein: CATSDERGRDGLVETQYF
CDR3 DNA: TGTGCCACCAGTGATGAGAGAGGCAGGGACGGGTTAGTGGAGACCCAGTACTTC

D gene: TRBD2
V gene: TRBV4-1
clone size: few
J gene: TRBJ2-1
CDR3 length: 13
CDR3 protein: CASHGGSNNEQFF
CDR3 DNA: TGCGCCAGCCACGGGGGGTCGAACAATGAGCAGTTCTTC

D gene: NA
V gene: TRBV9
clone size: once
J gene: TRBJ1-3
CDR3 length: 15
CDR3 protein: CASSEQGVSGNTIYF
CDR3 DNA: TGTGCCAGCAGCGAACAGGGAGTCTCTGGAAACACCATATATTTT

D gene: TRBD1
V gene: TRBV5-1
clone size: NA
J gene: TRBJ1-3
CDR3 length: 16
CDR3 protein: CASSRDRTSSGNTIYF
CDR3 DNA: TGCGCCAGCAGCCGGGACAGGACGAGCTCTGGAAACACCATATATTTT

D gene: NA
V gene: TRBV5-1
clone size: NA
J gene: TRBJ1-1
CDR3 length: 15
CDR3 protein: CASSLGAGMNTEAFF
CDR3 DNA: TGCGCCAGCAGCTTGGGTGCGGGGATGAACACTGAAGCTTTCTTT

D gene: TRBD2
V gene: TRBV7-9
clone size: NA
J gene: TRBJ2-7
CDR3 length: 14
CDR3 protein: CASTGLAGTYEQYF
CDR3 DNA: TGTGCCAGCACCGGACTAGCGGGGACCTACGAGCAGTACTTC

D gene: NA
V gene: TRBV6-6
clone size: NA
J gene: TRBJ1-1
CDR3 length: 14
CDR3 protein: CASSYRGGNTEAFF
CDR3 DNA: TGTGCCAGCAGTTACAGAGGGGGGAACACTGAAGCTTTCTTT

D gene: NA
V gene: TRBV5-1
clone size: NA
J gene: TRBJ2-1
CDR3 length: 14
CDR3 protein: CASSLEKAGPEQFF
CDR3 DNA: TGCGCCAGCAGCTTGGAAAAAGCGGGTCCCGAGCAGTTCTTC

D gene: NA
V gene: TRBV7-9
clone size: once
J gene: TRBJ1-6
CDR3 length: 15
CDR3 protein: CASRPDSLVNSPLHF
CDR3 DNA: TGTGCCAGCAGACCGGACAGTCTTGTTAATTCACCCCTCCACTTT

D gene: TRBD1
V gene: TRBV11-2
clone size: few
J gene: TRBJ2-7
CDR3 length: 13
CDR3 protein: CASSRGQGGEQYF
CDR3 DNA: TGTGCCAGCAGCCGGGGACAGGGCGGCGAGCAGTACTTC

D gene: NA
V gene: TRBV5-1
clone size: NA
J gene: TRBJ2-5
CDR3 length: 11
CDR3 protein: CASSGRETQYF
CDR3 DNA: TGCGCCAGCAGCGGACGAGAGACCCAGTACTTC

D gene: NA
V gene: TRBV9
clone size: NA
J gene: TRBJ1-4
CDR3 length: 16
CDR3 protein: CASSGGRGSTNEKLFF
CDR3 DNA: TGTGCCAGCAGCGGCGGTCGGGGGTCAACTAATGAAAAACTGTTTTTT

D gene: NA
V gene: TRBV4-3
clone size: NA
J gene: TRBJ1-4
CDR3 length: 15
CDR3 protein: CASSQARATNEKLFF
CDR3 DNA: TGCGCCAGCAGCCAGGCAAGAGCAACTAATGAAAAACTGTTTTTT

D gene: TRBD2
V gene: TRBV4-1
clone size: NA
J gene: TRBJ2-7
CDR3 length: 14
CDR3 protein: CASSQPTSGYEQYF
CDR3 DNA: TGCGCCAGCAGCCAACCTACTAGCGGCTACGAGCAGTACTTC

D gene: NA
V gene: TRBV5-6
clone size: once
J gene: TRBJ2-7
CDR3 length: 15
CDR3 protein: CASSLSAWGSYEQYF
CDR3 DNA: TGTGCCAGCAGCTTAAGTGCCTGGGGGTCCTACGAGCAGTACTTC

D gene: NA
V gene: TRBV5-6
clone size: NA
J gene: TRBJ2-2
CDR3 length: 16
CDR3 protein: CASSFAPPNRDGELFF
CDR3 DNA: TGTGCCAGCAGCTTTGCACCCCCTAATCGGGACGGGGAGCTGTTTTTT

D gene: NA
V gene: TRBV28
clone size: NA
J gene: TRBJ2-1
CDR3 length: 13
CDR3 protein: CASSLEGTDEQFF
CDR3 DNA: TGTGCCAGCAGTTTGGAGGGAACGGATGAGCAGTTCTTC

D gene: NA
V gene: TRBV14
clone size: NA
J gene: TRBJ2-7
CDR3 length: 13
CDR3 protein: CASSQEWSYEQYF
CDR3 DNA: TGTGCCAGCAGCCAAGAGTGGAGTTATGAGCAGTACTTC

D gene: TRBD1
V gene: TRBV27
clone size: NA
J gene: TRBJ1-2
CDR3 length: 16
CDR3 protein: CASSPGQGYENYGYTF
CDR3 DNA: TGTGCCAGCAGTCCGGGACAGGGGTATGAGAACTATGGCTACACCTTC

D gene: NA
V gene: TRBV10-2
clone size: NA
J gene: TRBJ1-1
CDR3 length: 14
CDR3 protein: CASRADAGGTEAFF
CDR3 DNA: TGCGCCAGCAGGGCAGATGCGGGGGGCACTGAAGCTTTCTTT

D gene: NA
V gene: TRBV28
clone size: NA
J gene: TRBJ1-5
CDR3 length: 15
CDR3 protein: CASSLRQTSNQPQHF
CDR3 DNA: TGTGCCAGCAGTTTAAGGCAGACTAGCAATCAGCCCCAGCATTTT

D gene: NA
V gene: TRBV27
clone size: NA
J gene: TRBJ2-1
CDR3 length: 13
CDR3 protein: CASSLPRYNEQFF
CDR3 DNA: TGTGCCAGCAGTTTACCCCGGTACAATGAGCAGTTCTTC

D gene: NA
V gene: TRBV30
clone size: NA
J gene: TRBJ2-2
CDR3 length: 14
CDR3 protein: CAWSYGPNTGELFF
CDR3 DNA: TGTGCCTGGAGTTACGGCCCGAACACCGGGGAGCTGTTTTTT

D gene: NA
V gene: TRBV11-2
clone size: NA
J gene: TRBJ2-7
CDR3 length: 11
CDR3 protein: CASSSSGEQYF
CDR3 DNA: TGTGCCAGCAGCTCCTCGGGCGAGCAGTACTTC

D gene: NA
V gene: TRBV27
clone size: NA
J gene: TRBJ1-5
CDR3 length: 13
CDR3 protein: CASSWELGQPQHF
CDR3 DNA: TGTGCCAGCAGTTGGGAGCTCGGTCAGCCCCAGCATTTT

D gene: NA
V gene: TRBV12-3/TRBV12-4
clone size: NA
J gene: TRBJ2-3
CDR3 length: 15
CDR3 protein: CASSWPGEGTDTQYF
CDR3 DNA: TGTGCCAGCAGTTGGCCAGGGGAAGGCACAGATACGCAGTATTTT

D gene: TRBD1
V gene: TRBV10-3
clone size: NA
J gene: TRBJ1-6
CDR3 length: 16
CDR3 protein: CAISEPGQGTGSPLHF
CDR3 DNA: TGTGCCATCAGTGAGCCAGGACAGGGTACGGGATCACCCCTCCACTTT

D gene: TRBD1
V gene: TRBV12-3/TRBV12-4
clone size: NA
J gene: TRBJ2-6
CDR3 length: 16
CDR3 protein: CASRDRGLTGANVLTF
CDR3 DNA: TGTGCCAGCAGAGACAGGGGGCTAACTGGGGCCAACGTCCTGACTTTC

D gene: TRBD1
V gene: TRBV2
clone size: once
J gene: TRBJ1-2
CDR3 length: 13
CDR3 protein: CAILATGVYGYTF
CDR3 DNA: TGTGCCATCCTGGCGACAGGGGTCTATGGCTACACCTTC

D gene: NA
V gene: TRBV4-2
clone size: NA
J gene: TRBJ1-2
CDR3 length: 13
CDR3 protein: CASSQSTYYGYTF
CDR3 DNA: TGTGCCAGCAGCCAGAGTACATACTATGGCTACACCTTC

D gene: TRBD2
V gene: TRBV20-1
clone size: NA
J gene: TRBJ2-7
CDR3 length: 17
CDR3 protein: CSARGGTRASGNYEQYF
CDR3 DNA: TGCAGTGCTAGAGGGGGTACTAGGGCTAGCGGGAACTACGAGCAGTACTTC

D gene: NA
V gene: TRBV27
clone size: NA
J gene: TRBJ2-4
CDR3 length: 12
CDR3 protein: CASGLAKNIQYF
CDR3 DNA: TGTGCCAGCGGGCTAGCCAAAAACATTCAGTACTTC

D gene: NA
V gene: TRBV7-8
clone size: NA
J gene: TRBJ2-7
CDR3 length: 15
CDR3 protein: CASSSGTTLSYEQYF
CDR3 DNA: TGTGCCAGCAGCTCCGGGACGACACTCTCCTACGAGCAGTACTTC